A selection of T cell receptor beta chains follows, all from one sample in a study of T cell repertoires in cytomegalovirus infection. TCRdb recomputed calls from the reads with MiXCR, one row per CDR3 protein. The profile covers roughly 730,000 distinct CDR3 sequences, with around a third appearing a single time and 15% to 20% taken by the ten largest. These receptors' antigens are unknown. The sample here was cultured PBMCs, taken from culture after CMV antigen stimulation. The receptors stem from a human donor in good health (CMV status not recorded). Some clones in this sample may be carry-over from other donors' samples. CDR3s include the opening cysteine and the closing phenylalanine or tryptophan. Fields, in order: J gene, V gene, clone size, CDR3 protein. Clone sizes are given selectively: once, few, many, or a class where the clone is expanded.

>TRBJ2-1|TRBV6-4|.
CASSDPDSTSYNEQFF
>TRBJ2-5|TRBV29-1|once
CSVGQGVGETQYF
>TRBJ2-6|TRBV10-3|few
CAISATDGAGANVLTF
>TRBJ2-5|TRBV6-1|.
CASRKGQVQETQYF
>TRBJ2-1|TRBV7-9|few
CASSSIGTSGRGGSYNEQFF
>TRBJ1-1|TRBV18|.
CASSPGQGSSEAFF
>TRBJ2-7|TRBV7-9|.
CASSLIGGGEQYF
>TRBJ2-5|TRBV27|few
CASRPSGGEETQYF
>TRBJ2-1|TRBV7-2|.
CASSSRRRSYNEQFF
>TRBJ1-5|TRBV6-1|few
CASSEAAGDNQPQHF
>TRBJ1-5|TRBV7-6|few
CASSLALAQPQHF
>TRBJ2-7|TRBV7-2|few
CASSAWGVSYEQYF
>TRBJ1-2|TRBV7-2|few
CASSLDPSGVYGYTF
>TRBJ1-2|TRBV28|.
CASSLTGNNGYTF
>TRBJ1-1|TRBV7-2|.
CASSPRQGGNTEAFF
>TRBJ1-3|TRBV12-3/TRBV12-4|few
CASSPSRGVSGNTIYF
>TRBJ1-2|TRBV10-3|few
CAISPGPINYGYTF
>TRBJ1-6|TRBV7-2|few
CASSLGGPDLGSPLHF
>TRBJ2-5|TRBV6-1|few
CASSESTIRGQETQYF
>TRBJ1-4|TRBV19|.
CASRRTGDEKLFF
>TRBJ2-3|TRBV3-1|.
CASSQAWRTDTQYF
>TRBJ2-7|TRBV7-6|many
CASSPRTVSYEQYF
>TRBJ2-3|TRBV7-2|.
CASSLGLAGLGTDTQYF
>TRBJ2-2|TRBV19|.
CASSIVPAGGTGELFF
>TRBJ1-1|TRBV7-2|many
CASSAFQGTEAFF
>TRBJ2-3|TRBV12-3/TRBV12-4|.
CASSPERFVAGGPVDTQYF
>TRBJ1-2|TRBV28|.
CASSVGQFSGGYTF
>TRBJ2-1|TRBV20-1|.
CSARETSGGWNEQFF
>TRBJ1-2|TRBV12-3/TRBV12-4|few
CASSFLIRREGGYTF
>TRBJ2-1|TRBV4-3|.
CASSPTGASEYNEQFF
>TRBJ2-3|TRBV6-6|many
CASSYSIQRGTDTQYF
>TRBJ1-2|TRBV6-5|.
CASSYSMRGNYGYTF
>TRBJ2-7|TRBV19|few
CASSIGASSGEQYF
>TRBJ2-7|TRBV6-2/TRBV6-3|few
CASSSAAPVGDEQYF
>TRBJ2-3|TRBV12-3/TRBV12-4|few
CASRGSGVLTDTQYF
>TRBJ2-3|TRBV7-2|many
CASGVVGTDTQYF
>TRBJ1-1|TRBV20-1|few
CSATEDRYTEAFF
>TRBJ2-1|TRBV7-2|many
CASSLGLYNEQFF
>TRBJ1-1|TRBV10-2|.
CASSDGRNTEAFF
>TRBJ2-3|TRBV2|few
CASSNYELSDTQYF
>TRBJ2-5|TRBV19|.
CASSIMGGVETQYF
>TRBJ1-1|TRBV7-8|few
CASSLTEHTEAFF
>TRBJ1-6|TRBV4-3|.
CASSQDPSNGGYLHF
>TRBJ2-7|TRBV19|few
CASGQGHSYEQYF
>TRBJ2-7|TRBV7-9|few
CASSWGAGLVLYEQYF
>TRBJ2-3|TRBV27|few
CASSLWVAGGTDTQYF
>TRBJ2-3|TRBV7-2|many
CASSSNGGTDTQYF